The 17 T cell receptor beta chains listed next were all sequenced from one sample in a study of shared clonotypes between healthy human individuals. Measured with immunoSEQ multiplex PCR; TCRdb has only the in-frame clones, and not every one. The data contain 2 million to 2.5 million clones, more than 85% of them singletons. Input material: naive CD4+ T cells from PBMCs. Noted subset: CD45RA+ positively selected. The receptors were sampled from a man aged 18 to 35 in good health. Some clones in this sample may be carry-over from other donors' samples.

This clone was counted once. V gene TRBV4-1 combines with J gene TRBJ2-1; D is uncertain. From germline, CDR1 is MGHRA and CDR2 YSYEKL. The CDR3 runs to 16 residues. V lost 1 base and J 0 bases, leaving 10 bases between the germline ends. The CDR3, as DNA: TGCGCCAGCAGCCAAGTCTATCGGCGCTCCTACAATGAGCAGTTCTTC. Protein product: CASSQVYRRSYNEQFF.

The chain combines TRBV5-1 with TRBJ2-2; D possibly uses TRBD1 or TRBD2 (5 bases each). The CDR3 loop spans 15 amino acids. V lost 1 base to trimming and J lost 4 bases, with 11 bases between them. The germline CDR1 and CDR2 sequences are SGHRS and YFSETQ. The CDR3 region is CASSLTARGTGELFF. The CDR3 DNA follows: TGCGCCAGCAGCTTGACAGCGAGGGGCACCGGGGAGCTGTTTTTT.

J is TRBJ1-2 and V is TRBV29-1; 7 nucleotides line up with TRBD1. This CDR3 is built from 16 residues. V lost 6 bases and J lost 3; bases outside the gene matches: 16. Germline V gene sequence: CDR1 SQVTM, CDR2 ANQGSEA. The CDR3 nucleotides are TGCAGCGTGGGGTGGGTGACAGGGTCGGGTCACTATGGCTACACCTTC. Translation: CSVGWVTGSGHYGYTF.

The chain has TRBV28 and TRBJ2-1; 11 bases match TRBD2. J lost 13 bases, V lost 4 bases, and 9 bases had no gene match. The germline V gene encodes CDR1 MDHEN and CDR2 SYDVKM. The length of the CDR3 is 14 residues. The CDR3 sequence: CASSWGPGLAVQFF. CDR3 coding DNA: TGTGCCAGCAGTTGGGGACCGGGACTAGCGGTTCAGTTCTTC.

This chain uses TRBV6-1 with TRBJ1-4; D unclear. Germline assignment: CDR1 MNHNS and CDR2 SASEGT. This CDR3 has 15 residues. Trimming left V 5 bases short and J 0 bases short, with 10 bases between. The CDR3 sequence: CASSTRGSTNEKLFF. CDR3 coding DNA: TGTGCCAGCAGTACCCGAGGGTCAACTAATGAAAAACTGTTTTTT.

The CDR3 nucleotides read TGTGCCAGCAGTGGAGACGCACCAGAGACCCAGTACTTC. Translating gives CASSGDAPETQYF. This chain connects TRBV2 to TRBJ2-5; no reliable D call. The V and J ends lost 4 bases and 4 bases respectively, with 10 bases between them. The CDR3 spans 13 residues. Germline-derived CDR1 and CDR2 are SNHLY and FYNNEI. The full variable domain, in which reference TRBV2 and TRBJ2-5 provide the parts outside the CDR3, is EPEVTQTPSHQVTQMGQEVILRCVPISNHLYFYWYRQILGQKVEFLVSFYNNEISEKSEIFDDQFSVERPDGSNFTLKIRSTKLEDSAMYFCASSGDAPETQYFGPGTRLLVL.

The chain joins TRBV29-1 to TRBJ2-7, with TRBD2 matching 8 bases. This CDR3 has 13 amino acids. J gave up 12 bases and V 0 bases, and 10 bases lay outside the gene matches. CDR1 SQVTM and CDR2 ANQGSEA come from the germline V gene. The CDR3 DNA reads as TGCAGCGTTGAAGATACGGGAGGGGCGCGGCTGTACTTC. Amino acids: CSVEDTGGARLYF.

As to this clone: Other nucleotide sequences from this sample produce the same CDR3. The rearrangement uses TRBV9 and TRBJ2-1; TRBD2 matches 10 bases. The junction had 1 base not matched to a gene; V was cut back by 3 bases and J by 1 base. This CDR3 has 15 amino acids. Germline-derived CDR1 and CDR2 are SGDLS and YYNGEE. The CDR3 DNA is TGTGCCAGCAGCGCACTAGCGGGATCCTACAATGAGCAGTTCTTC. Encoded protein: CASSALAGSYNEQFF.

The CDR3 nucleotides are TGCAGTGCTAGTGGGGTCACTGAGCAGTTCTTC. This gives the protein CSASGVTEQFF. This chain uses TRBV20-1 with TRBJ2-1; no clear D. The V gene lost 3 bases and the J gene lost 9 bases, with 9 bases spanning the gap. This CDR3 has 11 residues. Germline lookup yields CDR1 DFQATT and CDR2 SNEGSKA (reference sequence).

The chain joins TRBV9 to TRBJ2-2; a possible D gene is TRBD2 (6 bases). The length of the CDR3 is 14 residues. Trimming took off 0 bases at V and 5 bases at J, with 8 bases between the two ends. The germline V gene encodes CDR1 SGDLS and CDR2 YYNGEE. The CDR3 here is CASSVEAGTGELFF. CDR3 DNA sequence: TGTGCCAGCAGCGTAGAGGCGGGGACCGGGGAGCTGTTTTTT.

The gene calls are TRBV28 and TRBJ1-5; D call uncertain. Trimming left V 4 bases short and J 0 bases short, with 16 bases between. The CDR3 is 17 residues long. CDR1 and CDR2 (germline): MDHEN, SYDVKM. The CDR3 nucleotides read TGTGCCAGCAGTTCCAGATCGACACAATATAGCAATCAGCCCCAGCATTTT. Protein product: CASSSRSTQYSNQPQHF.

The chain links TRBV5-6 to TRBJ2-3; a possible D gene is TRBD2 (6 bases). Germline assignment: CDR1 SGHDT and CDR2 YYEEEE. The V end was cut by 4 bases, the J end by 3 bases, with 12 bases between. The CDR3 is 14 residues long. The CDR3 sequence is CASSVGGVTDTQYF. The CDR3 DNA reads TGTGCCAGCAGCGTGGGGGGAGTAACAGATACGCAGTATTTT.

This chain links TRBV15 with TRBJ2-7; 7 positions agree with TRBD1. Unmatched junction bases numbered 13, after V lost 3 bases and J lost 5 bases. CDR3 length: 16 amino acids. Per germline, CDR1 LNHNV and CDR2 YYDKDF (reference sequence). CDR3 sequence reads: CATSSLATGARHEQYF. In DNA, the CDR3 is TGTGCCACCAGCAGTCTTGCAACAGGGGCGAGGCACGAGCAGTACTTC.

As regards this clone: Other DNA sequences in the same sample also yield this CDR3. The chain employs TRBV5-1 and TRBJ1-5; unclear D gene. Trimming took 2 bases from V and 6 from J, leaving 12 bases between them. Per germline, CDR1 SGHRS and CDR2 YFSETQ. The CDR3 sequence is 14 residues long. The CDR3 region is CASSLGEGGQPQHF. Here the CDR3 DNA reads TGCGCCAGCAGCTTAGGCGAGGGAGGTCAGCCCCAGCATTTT.

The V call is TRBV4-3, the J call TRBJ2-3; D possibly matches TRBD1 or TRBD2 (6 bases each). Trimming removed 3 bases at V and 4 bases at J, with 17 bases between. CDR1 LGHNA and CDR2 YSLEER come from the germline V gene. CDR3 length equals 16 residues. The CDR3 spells CASSQFWSGEADTQYF. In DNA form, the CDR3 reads TGCGCCAGCAGCCAGTTCTGGTCAGGGGAGGCAGATACGCAGTATTTT.

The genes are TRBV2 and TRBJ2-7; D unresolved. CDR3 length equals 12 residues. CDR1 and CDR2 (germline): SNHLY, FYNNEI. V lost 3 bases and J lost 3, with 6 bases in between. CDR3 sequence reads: CASSEPFYEQYF. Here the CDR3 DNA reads TGTGCCAGCAGTGAGCCGTTCTACGAGCAGTACTTC.

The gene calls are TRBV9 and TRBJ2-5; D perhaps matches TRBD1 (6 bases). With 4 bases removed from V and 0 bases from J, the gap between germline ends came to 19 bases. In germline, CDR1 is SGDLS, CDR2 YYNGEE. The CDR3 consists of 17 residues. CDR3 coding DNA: TGTGCCAGCAGCTACCCTAGGGGGTCTCCGTACCAAGAGACCCAGTACTTC. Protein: CASSYPRGSPYQETQYF.